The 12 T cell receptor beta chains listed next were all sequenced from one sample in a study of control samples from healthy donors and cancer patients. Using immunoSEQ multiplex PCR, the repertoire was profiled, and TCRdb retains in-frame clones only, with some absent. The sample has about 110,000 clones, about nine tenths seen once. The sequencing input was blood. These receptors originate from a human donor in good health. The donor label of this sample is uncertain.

The CDR3 DNA reads as TGTGCCAGCAGTGGAACAGGGGCCCAGTACTTC. This gives the protein CASSGTGAQYF. The chain has TRBV6-2 or TRBV6-3 and TRBJ2-5, with 7 nucleotides matching TRBD1. V lost 5 bases and J lost 9; bases outside the gene matches: 3. This CDR3 has 11 amino acids. Germline CDR1 is MNHEY and CDR2 is SVGEGT.

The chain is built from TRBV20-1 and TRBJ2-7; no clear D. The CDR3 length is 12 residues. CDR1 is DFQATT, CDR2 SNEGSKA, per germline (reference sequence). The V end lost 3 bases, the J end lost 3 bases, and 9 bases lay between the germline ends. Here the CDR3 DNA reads TGCAGTGCTAGTCGACGAGACTACGAGCAGTACTTC. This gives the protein CSASRRDYEQYF.

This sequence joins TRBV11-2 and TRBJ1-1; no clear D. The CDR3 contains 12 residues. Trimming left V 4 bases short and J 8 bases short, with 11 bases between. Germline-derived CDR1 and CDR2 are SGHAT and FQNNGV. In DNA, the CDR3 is TGTGCCAGCAGCTGGAACAGCAGGGAAGCTTTCTTT. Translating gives CASSWNSREAFF.

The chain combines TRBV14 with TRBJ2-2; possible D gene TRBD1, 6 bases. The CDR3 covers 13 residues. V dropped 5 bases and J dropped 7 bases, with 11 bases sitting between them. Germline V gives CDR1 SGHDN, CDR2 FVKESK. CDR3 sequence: CASSLQGLGELFF. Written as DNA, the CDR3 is TGTGCCAGCAGCTTACAGGGCCTCGGGGAGCTGTTTTTT.

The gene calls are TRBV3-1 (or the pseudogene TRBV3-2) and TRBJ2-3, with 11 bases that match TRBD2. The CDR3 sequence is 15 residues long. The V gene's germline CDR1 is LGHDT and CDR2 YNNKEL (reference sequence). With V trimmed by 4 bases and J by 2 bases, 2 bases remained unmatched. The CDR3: CASSRGLAATDTQYF. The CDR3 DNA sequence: TGTGCCAGCAGCCGGGGACTAGCGGCCACAGATACGCAGTATTTT.

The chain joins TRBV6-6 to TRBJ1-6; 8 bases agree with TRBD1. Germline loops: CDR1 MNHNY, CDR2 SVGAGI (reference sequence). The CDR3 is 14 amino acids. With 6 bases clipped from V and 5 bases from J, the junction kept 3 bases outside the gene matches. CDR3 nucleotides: TGTGCCAGCAGGGGACAGGCGGATAATTCACCCCTCCACTTT. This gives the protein CASRGQADNSPLHF.

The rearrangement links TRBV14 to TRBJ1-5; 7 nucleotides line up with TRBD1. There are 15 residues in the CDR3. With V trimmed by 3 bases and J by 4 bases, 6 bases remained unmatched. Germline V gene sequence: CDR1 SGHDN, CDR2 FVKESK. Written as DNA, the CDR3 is TGTGCCAGCAGCCATACGGGACAGCCAAATCAGCCCCAGCATTTT. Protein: CASSHTGQPNQPQHF.

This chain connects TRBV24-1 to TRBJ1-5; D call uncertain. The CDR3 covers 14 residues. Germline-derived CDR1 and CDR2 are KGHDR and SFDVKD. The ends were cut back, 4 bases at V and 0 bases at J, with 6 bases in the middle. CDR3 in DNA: TGTGCCACCAGTGAAAACTATAGCAATCAGCCCCAGCATTTT. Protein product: CATSENYSNQPQHF.

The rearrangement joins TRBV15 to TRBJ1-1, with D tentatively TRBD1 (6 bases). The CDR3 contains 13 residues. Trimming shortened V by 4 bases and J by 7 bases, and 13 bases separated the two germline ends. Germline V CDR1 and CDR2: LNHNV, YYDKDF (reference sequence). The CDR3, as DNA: TGTGCCACCAGCAAGAGAGGGGGGGTTGAAGCTTTCTTT. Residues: CATSKRGGVEAFF. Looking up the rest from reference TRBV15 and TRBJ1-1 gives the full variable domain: DAMVIQNPRYQVTQFGKPVTLSCSQTLNHNVMYWYQQKSSQAPKLLFHYYDKDFNNEADTPDNFQSRRPNTSFCFLDIRSPGLGDTAMYLCATSKRGGVEAFFGQGTRLTVV.

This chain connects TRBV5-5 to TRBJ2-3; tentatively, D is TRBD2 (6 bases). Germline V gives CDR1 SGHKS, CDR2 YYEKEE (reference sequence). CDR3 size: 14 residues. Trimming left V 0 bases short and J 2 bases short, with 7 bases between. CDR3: CASSLGRDTDTQYF. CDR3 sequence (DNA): TGTGCCAGCAGCTTGGGGCGGGACACAGATACGCAGTATTTT.

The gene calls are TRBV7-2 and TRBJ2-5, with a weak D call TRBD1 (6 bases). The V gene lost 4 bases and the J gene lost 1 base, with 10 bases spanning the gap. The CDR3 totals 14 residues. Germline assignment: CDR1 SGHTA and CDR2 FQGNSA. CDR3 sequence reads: CASSSPTGQETQYF. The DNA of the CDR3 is TGTGCCAGCAGCTCGCCGACAGGCCAAGAGACCCAGTACTTC.

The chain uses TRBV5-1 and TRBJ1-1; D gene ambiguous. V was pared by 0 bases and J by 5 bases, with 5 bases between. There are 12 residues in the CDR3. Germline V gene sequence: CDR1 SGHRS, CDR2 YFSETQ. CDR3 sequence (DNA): TGCGCCAGCAGCTTGGGGGATACTGAAGCTTTCTTT. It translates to CASSLGDTEAFF.